The 28 T cell receptor beta chains listed next were all sequenced from one sample in a study of long-term antiretroviral therapy in people with HIV. Running of the v3.0 immunoSEQ assay took place at survey level. Clones were read by immunoSEQ multiplex PCR, and TCRdb kept only the in-frame ones, dropping some. The sample includes tens of thousands of clones, 75% to 90% of them seen just once. The input for sequencing was unsorted PBMCs, taken 0.8 years before starting antiretroviral therapy. Every receptor here comes from a man younger than 35 with HIV.

The chain uses TRBV6-1 and TRBJ2-3; D gene unclear. The CDR3 is 14 amino acids. Trimming stripped 3 bases from V and 1 base from J, with 8 bases between. The germline gives CDR1 MNHNS, CDR2 SASEGT. CDR3 sequence reads: CASSDRSGTDTQYF. CDR3 bases: TGTGCCAGCAGTGATAGGAGCGGCACAGATACGCAGTATTTT.

The chain recombines TRBV29-1 with TRBJ1-5; D gene unclear. Trimming cost V 5 bases and J 0 bases, with 8 bases left between them. Germline lookup yields CDR1 SQVTM and CDR2 ANQGSEA. The CDR3 extends over 13 amino acids. CDR3 DNA sequence: TGCAGCGTTCCTCTATATAGCAATCAGCCCCAGCATTTT. Protein sequence: CSVPLYSNQPQHF.

This clone was counted only a few times. The rearrangement joins TRBV7-9 to TRBJ2-1; the D is unclear. Germline values: CDR1 SEHNR, CDR2 FQNEAQ (reference sequence). The CDR3 is 16 amino acids. V dropped 5 bases and J dropped 0 bases, with 14 bases sitting between them. The CDR3 loop reads CASSPLPSSSYNEQFF. For the CDR3, the DNA is TGTGCCAGCAGCCCTCTTCCGAGTAGCTCCTACAATGAGCAGTTCTTC.

This chain connects TRBV7-2 to TRBJ1-3; D gene uncertain. Germline lookup yields CDR1 SGHTA and CDR2 FQGNSA. The CDR3 extends over 14 amino acids. Between the trimmed V and J ends, which lost 5 bases and 0 bases, there was a span of 8 bases. The CDR3 bases are TGTGCCAGCAGCCCCATGAACTCTGGAAACACCATATATTTT. Translation: CASSPMNSGNTIYF.

This rearrangement joins TRBV16 to TRBJ1-1; no reliable D call. This CDR3 contains 14 residues. V was pared by 1 base and J by 1 base, with 7 bases between. Germline V gene sequence: CDR1 KGHSY, CDR2 FQNENV. CDR3 sequence: CASSQWSENTEAFF. As DNA, the CDR3 is TGTGCCAGCAGCCAATGGAGTGAGAACACTGAAGCTTTCTTT.

The chain recombines TRBV9 with TRBJ2-3; TRBD2 matches at 8 bases. Germline assignment: CDR1 SGDLS and CDR2 YYNGEE. The V gene end was trimmed by 4 bases and the J gene end by 3 bases; junction bases not matched to a gene: 19. This CDR3 contains 19 residues. Here the CDR3 reads CASSTPRRGEPSRTDTQYF. CDR3 nucleotides: TGTGCCAGCAGCACCCCCCGGCGGGGGGAACCCTCCCGAACAGATACGCAGTATTTT.

This chain uses TRBV11-1 with TRBJ2-3; TRBD2 matches at 14 bases. V gave up 8 bases and J gave up 2 bases; unmatched junction bases: 12. The CDR3 length is 18 residues. Germline-derived CDR1 and CDR2 are SGHAT and FQDESV (reference sequence). CDR3 loop: CASGTSGGPGIYTDTQYF. In DNA, the CDR3 is TGTGCCAGCGGGACTAGCGGGGGCCCCGGGATCTACACAGATACGCAGTATTTT.

The rearrangement joins TRBV29-1 to TRBJ2-2; D not resolved. CDR3 length: 13 residues. From germline, CDR1 is SQVTM and CDR2 ANQGSEA. V was pared by 5 bases and J by 2 bases, with 9 bases between. CDR3 loop: CSVLHPNTGELFF. DNA of the CDR3: TGCAGCGTTCTGCACCCCAACACCGGGGAGCTGTTTTTT.

This chain connects TRBV19 to TRBJ1-2; TRBD1 matches at 10 bases. The CDR3 sequence is 15 residues long. Germline-derived CDR1 and CDR2 are LNHDA and SQIVND (reference sequence). The trim removed 6 bases at V and 4 bases at J, leaving 8 bases unmatched. The chain's CDR3 is CASSQGTGAVYGYTF. For the CDR3, the DNA is TGTGCCAGTAGCCAAGGGACAGGGGCTGTCTATGGCTACACCTTC.

This clone appeared once. The V call is TRBV19, the J call TRBJ1-2; TRBD1 matches at 9 bases. The CDR3 is made up of 15 amino acids. Germline V gene lookup returns CDR1 LNHDA and CDR2 SQIVND (reference sequence). V shed 5 bases, J shed 4 bases, and the junction held 8 bases outside the gene matches. In DNA form, the CDR3 reads TGTGCCAGTAGTGCCACCGGGACAGGGCCCTATGGCTACACCTTC. Its translation is CASSATGTGPYGYTF.

The chain is built from TRBV7-2 and TRBJ2-7; D unresolved. In germline, CDR1 is SGHTA, CDR2 FQGNSA. V was cut by 5 bases and J by 2 bases, with 13 bases left in between. This CDR3 has 14 amino acids. This chain's CDR3 is CASSPVVSPYEQYF. As DNA, the CDR3 is TGTGCCAGCAGCCCCGTCGTCAGTCCCTACGAGCAGTACTTC.

The V and J genes are TRBV27 and TRBJ2-7; 8 bases are a match to TRBD2. The junction had 7 bases not matched to a gene; V was cut back by 7 bases and J by 2 bases. Germline V gene sequence: CDR1 MNHEY, CDR2 SMNVEV (reference sequence). The CDR3 is made up of 14 amino acids. CDR3 DNA sequence: TGTGCCAGCACTCCTTTAGCGGGGACCTACGAGCAGTACTTC. Protein sequence: CASTPLAGTYEQYF.

The chain's CDR3 is CASSPPGTDTQYF. The CDR3 region has the DNA TGTGCCAGCAGCCCCCCCGGCACAGATACGCAGTATTTT. The chain links TRBV5-8 to TRBJ2-3; D not certain. The length of the CDR3 is 13 residues. Germline values: CDR1 SGHTS, CDR2 YDEGEE. V was cut by 4 bases and J by 1 base, with 7 bases left in between.

V and J are TRBV25-1 and TRBJ1-5; D call uncertain. This CDR3 spans 13 amino acids. CDR1 is MGHDK, CDR2 SYGVNS, per germline. V was trimmed by 6 bases and J by 4 bases, leaving 10 bases between them. The DNA of the CDR3 is TGTGCCAGCAGCGGGCGGAGTAATCAGCCCCAGCATTTT. Residues: CASSGRSNQPQHF.

The V call is TRBV5-1, the J call TRBJ1-3; D call uncertain. Germline lookup yields CDR1 SGHRS and CDR2 YFSETQ. The V end lost 0 bases, the J end lost 2 bases, and 9 bases lay between the germline ends. This CDR3 spans 15 amino acids. As DNA, the CDR3 is TGCGCCAGCAGCTTGGGATCCTCTACTGGAAACACCATATATTTT. It is translated as CASSLGSSTGNTIYF.

V usage is TRBV18 and J usage is TRBJ1-2; D unclear. V gave up 6 bases and J gave up 4 bases, with 9 bases separating them. CDR1 is KGHSH and CDR2 is LQKENI in the germline V gene. CDR3 length equals 12 residues. CDR3 sequence (DNA): TGTGCCAGCTCTGAATACAGCTATGGCTACACCTTC. Translation: CASSEYSYGYTF.

The DNA for the CDR3 is TGTGCCAGTCAATGGGGTTCGAGTCAAGAAGCTTTCTTT. This sequence encodes CASQWGSSQEAFF. The V and J genes are TRBV6-5 and TRBJ1-1; D is unclear. This CDR3 has 13 amino acids. Trimming pared 9 bases from V and 8 bases from J, leaving 19 bases between. The germline gives CDR1 MNHEY, CDR2 SVGAGI.

The chain links TRBV7-2 to TRBJ2-3; D unclear. The CDR3 covers 16 residues. V was clipped by 1 base and J by 3 bases, with 14 bases between them. Germline V lookup: CDR1 SGHTA, CDR2 FQGNSA. For the CDR3, the DNA is TGTGCCAGCAGCTTAGGTTTGGGCGGATTAACAGATACGCAGTATTTT. It codes for CASSLGLGGLTDTQYF.

V gene TRBV9 combines with J gene TRBJ1-6, with 11 bases fitting TRBD1. The CDR3 loop spans 14 amino acids. V shed 0 bases, J shed 11 bases, and the junction held 1 base outside the gene matches. In germline, CDR1 is SGDLS, CDR2 YYNGEE. CDR3 sequence reads: CASSVGDRGTPLHF. CDR3 bases: TGTGCCAGCAGCGTAGGGGACAGGGGGACACCCCTCCACTTT.

The chain combines TRBV13 with TRBJ2-3; the D call may be TRBD1 or TRBD2 (5 bases each). This CDR3 is 17 amino acids long. Trimming pared 0 bases from V and 3 bases from J, leaving 16 bases between. Germline-derived CDR1 and CDR2 are PRHDT and FYEKMQ (reference sequence). The CDR3: CASSLGGAIVATDTQYF. The DNA of the CDR3 is TGTGCCAGCAGCTTAGGCGGGGCGATAGTTGCTACAGATACGCAGTATTTT.

The chain employs TRBV29-1 and TRBJ2-1, with D perhaps given as TRBD1 or TRBD2 (6 bases each). Trimming shortened V by 4 bases and J by 3 bases, and 10 bases separated the two germline ends. The length of the CDR3 is 13 residues. Germline loops: CDR1 SQVTM, CDR2 ANQGSEA. Here the CDR3 DNA reads TGCAGCGTTGTAGGGGGGAGCTACAATGAGCAGTTCTTC. Its protein is CSVVGGSYNEQFF.

The chain combines TRBV5-1 with TRBJ2-1; the D is unclear. The CDR3 length is 12 residues. With 0 bases removed from V and 13 bases from J, the gap between germline ends came to 11 bases. Looked up from germline, CDR1 is SGHRS and CDR2 is YFSETQ. CDR3 DNA sequence: TGCGCCAGCAGCTTGGAGACTCCCCAACAGTTCTTC. This translates into CASSLETPQQFF.

This chain links TRBV2 with TRBJ1-5; TRBD1 might be the D (5 bases). This CDR3 is built from 13 residues. Between the trimmed V and J ends, which lost 6 bases and 7 bases, there was a span of 13 bases. Germline lookup yields CDR1 SNHLY and CDR2 FYNNEI. The CDR3 loop reads CASSPGLDQPQHF. CDR3 nucleotides: TGTGCCAGCAGCCCAGGGCTGGACCAGCCCCAGCATTTT.

This clone was seen more than once but under ten times. The chain carries TRBV19 and TRBJ2-7; 7 nucleotides line up with TRBD1. This CDR3 contains 17 residues. Germline trimming cut 5 bases from V and 0 bases from J; bases unmatched to any gene: 13. Germline loops: CDR1 LNHDA, CDR2 SQIVND (reference sequence). As DNA, the CDR3 is TGTGCCAGTAGTTCGTGGACAGGAGTCCCTAGCTCCTACGAGCAGTACTTC. Translation: CASSSWTGVPSSYEQYF.

The chain couples TRBV4-3 to TRBJ2-5; TRBD2 might be the D (6 bases). The CDR3 contains 16 residues. Germline CDR1 LGHNA, CDR2 YSLEER. V was pared by 4 bases and J by 4 bases, with 19 bases between. The CDR3 DNA reads as TGCGCCAGCAGCCCCTTGCCGCTAGCGCGCGTAGAGACCCAGTACTTC. Protein sequence: CASSPLPLARVETQYF.

The chain has TRBV7-9 and TRBJ2-7; a possible D gene is TRBD1 (6 bases). The CDR3 runs 14 residues. V gave up 5 bases and J gave up 2 bases, with 13 bases separating them. CDR1 and CDR2 (germline): SEHNR, FQNEAQ (reference sequence). This CDR3 reads CASSPRTAAYEQYF. CDR3 in DNA: TGTGCCAGCAGCCCCAGGACAGCCGCCTACGAGCAGTACTTC.

This chain joins TRBV2 and TRBJ2-7; D call uncertain. Germline CDR1 SNHLY, CDR2 FYNNEI. The V gene lost 7 bases and the J gene lost 1 base, with 11 bases spanning the gap. This CDR3 is built from 13 residues. Here the CDR3 reads CASMELGSYEQYF. The CDR3 coding sequence is TGTGCCAGCATGGAGCTCGGGTCCTACGAGCAGTACTTC.

The chain combines TRBV10-2 with TRBJ2-7, with 8 bases aligning to TRBD2. J lost 6 bases, V lost 2 bases, and 3 bases had no gene match. There are 13 residues in the CDR3. CDR1 and CDR2 (germline): WSHSY, SAAADI. The CDR3 region has the DNA TGCGCCAGCAGTGAGAACCGGGGGGGCGAGCAGTACTTC. Translation gives CASSENRGGEQYF.